This T cell receptor beta chain was identified in a study of human thymus T cells. The CDR3 contains 13 residues. Germline V gene data show CDR1 as GTSNPN and CDR2 as SVGIG (reference sequence). With 3 bases removed from V and 6 bases from J, the gap between germline ends came to 15 bases. Whole-study results and caveats: Gene usage for V and J segments appeared biased in thymic and blood repertoires. Related research found strongly overlapping thymic repertoires in unrelated individuals.

Some clones are missing from TCRdb's copy, which holds only in-frame ones; the method was immunoSEQ multiplex PCR. The sample yields some 120,000 clones, just under 95% seen once. As regards this clone: The antigen is unknown.

The study used thymus tissue resected during corrective heart surgery. Healthy Finnish infants having corrective surgery for congenital heart defects served as donors. The sample consisted of thymus tissue. The chain is built from TRBV30 and TRBJ2-7; the D is unclear. The sequence was collected from a boy under two years old with a congenital heart defect but otherwise immunologically healthy. The CDR3 region is CAWSGSGLFEQYF. CDR3 in DNA: TGTGCCTGGAGCGGCAGTGGATTATTCGAGCAGTACTTC.